Each of the 10 T cell receptor beta chains below was sequenced from the same sample in a study of beta chain features in type 1 diabetes. General study results and limits: Moderately but significantly shorter TCRB CDR3s were found in Type 1 diabetes patients in all four CD4+ subsets.

Investigators reverse transcribed all isolated RNA, so they sequenced expressed TCRB transcripts. Clones were read by immunoSEQ multiplex PCR, and TCRdb kept only the in-frame ones, dropping some. The sample has 500,000 to 850,000 clones, about 14% seen once. These TCRs are of unknown antigen specificity. The sequenced sample consisted of naive CD4+ T cells from blood. The receptor set was obtained from a man between 18 and 29 years old with type 1 diabetes.

The chain is built from TRBV9 and TRBJ1-1; a possible D gene is TRBD1 (5 bases). The CDR3 is 14 residues long. Trimming took off 1 base at V and 3 bases at J, with 10 bases between the two ends. Germline CDR1 and CDR2: SGDLS and YYNGEE. The CDR3 reads CASSVLGADTEAFF. CDR3 nucleotide sequence: TGTGCCAGCAGCGTACTAGGGGCAGACACTGAAGCTTTCTTT. The full variable domain, its missing parts supplied by reference TRBV9 and TRBJ1-1, is DSGVTQTPKHLITATGQRVTLRCSPRSGDLSVYWYQQSLDQGLQFLIQYYNGEERAKGNILERFSAQQFPDLHSELNLSSLELGDSALYFCASSVLGADTEAFFGQGTRLTVV.

The gene calls are TRBV27 and TRBJ2-2; 7 bases line up with TRBD1. Germline CDR1 MNHEY, CDR2 SMNVEV (reference sequence). The ends lost 6 bases at V and 8 bases at J; junction bases unmatched: 9. The CDR3 contains 14 residues. The CDR3 here is CASSPRGPPGELFF. The DNA for the CDR3 is TGTGCCAGCAGCCCTAGGGGGCCGCCTGGGGAGCTGTTTTTT.

The V call is TRBV5-6, the J call TRBJ1-1, with TRBD1 as a possible D gene (6 bases). The V end was cut by 4 bases, the J end by 1 base, with 17 bases between. CDR1 is SGHDT, CDR2 YYEEEE, per germline. This CDR3 is built from 16 residues. CDR3 region: CASSPRPTGSNTEAFF. Written as DNA, the CDR3 is TGTGCCAGCAGCCCAAGACCTACAGGGTCGAACACTGAAGCTTTCTTT.

The rearrangement links TRBV19 to TRBJ2-7; unclear D gene. Germline-derived CDR1 and CDR2 are LNHDA and SQIVND (reference sequence). Trimming removed 6 bases at V and 2 bases at J, with 11 bases between. The CDR3 runs to 13 residues. DNA for the CDR3: TGTGCCAGTAGCTTACGGCCCCCCTACGAGCAGTACTTC. Amino acids: CASSLRPPYEQYF.

The chain links TRBV6-5 to TRBJ2-3; no definite D call. This CDR3 spans 12 amino acids. Germline V gene data show CDR1 as MNHEY and CDR2 as SVGAGI. V lost 11 bases to trimming and J lost 6 bases, with 15 bases between them. In DNA form, the CDR3 reads TGTGCCGTATCTCCGGCTTCGGATACGCAGTATTTT. Translated: CAVSPASDTQYF.

This clone has only a few counts. V gene TRBV4-2 combines with J gene TRBJ2-1; TRBD2 agrees at 7 bases. This CDR3 region has 15 residues. CDR1 and CDR2 (germline): LGHNA, YNFKEQ. The V and J ends lost 2 bases and 9 bases, in that order; junction bases with no gene match: 10. This chain's CDR3 is CASSQPGRPQGEQFF. The CDR3 region has the DNA TGTGCCAGCAGCCAACCCGGGAGGCCTCAGGGTGAGCAGTTCTTC.

The chain joins TRBV19 to TRBJ2-1; the D is unclear. Per the germline V gene, CDR1 is LNHDA and CDR2 is SQIVND (reference sequence). The CDR3 is 15 amino acids. V gave up 5 bases and J gave up 9 bases, with 20 bases separating them. CDR3 nucleotides: TGTGCCAGTAGTGGCGTCCGGTTCCCAAACATTGAGCAGTTCTTC. It encodes CASSGVRFPNIEQFF.

The chain uses TRBV5-5 and TRBJ1-5; D is possibly TRBD1 (6 bases). V shed 0 bases and J shed 5 bases, with 12 bases lying between them. Germline CDR1 and CDR2: SGHKS and YYEKEE (reference sequence). The length of the CDR3 is 15 residues. The CDR3 is CASSLGRGRDQPQHF. The CDR3 DNA follows: TGTGCCAGCAGCTTGGGCAGGGGTCGGGATCAGCCCCAGCATTTT.

This clone was picked up a small number of times. The chain has TRBV29-1 and TRBJ1-2, with TRBD1 identical over 7 bases. The CDR3 covers 12 residues. Germline V lookup: CDR1 SQVTM, CDR2 ANQGSEA. V lost 2 bases, J lost 6 bases, and 3 bases stayed unmatched. In DNA, the CDR3 is TGCAGCGTTGAATGGCAGGGGGATGGCTACACCTTC. It yields the protein CSVEWQGDGYTF. Filled out from reference TRBV29-1 and TRBJ1-2, the complete variable domain reads SAVISQKPSRDICQRGTSLTIQCQVDSQVTMMFWYRQQPGQSLTLIATANQGSEATYESGFVIDKFPISRPNLTFSTLTVSNMSPEDSSIYLCSVEWQGDGYTFGSGTRLTVV.

The rearrangement links TRBV7-2 to TRBJ2-4; D may be TRBD2 (5 bases). Germline V gene lookup returns CDR1 SGHTA and CDR2 FQGNSA. Trimming took off 3 bases at V and 9 bases at J, with 12 bases between the two ends. The length of the CDR3 is 13 residues. CDR3 region: CASSLTRDSIQYF. CDR3 bases: TGTGCCAGCAGCTTGACGAGGGATAGCATTCAGTACTTC.